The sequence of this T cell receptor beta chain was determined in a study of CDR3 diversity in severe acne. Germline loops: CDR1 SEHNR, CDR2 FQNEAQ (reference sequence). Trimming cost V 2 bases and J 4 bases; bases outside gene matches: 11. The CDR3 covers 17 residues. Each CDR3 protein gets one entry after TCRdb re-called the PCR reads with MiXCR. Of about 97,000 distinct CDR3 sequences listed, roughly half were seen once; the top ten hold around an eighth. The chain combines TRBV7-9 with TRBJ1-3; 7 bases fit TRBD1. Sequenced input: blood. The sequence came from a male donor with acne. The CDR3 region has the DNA TGTGCCAGCAGCTTATCCGAAAGCGGGACAGTGGGAAACACCATATATTTT. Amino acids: CASSLSESGTVGNTIYF.